Below, 15 T cell receptor beta chains from the same sample are listed, as sequenced in a study of regulatory T cells in long-lasting Graves disease. According to the study, TCR beta libraries were built with iRepertoire HTBI primers and CDR3-region Arm-PCR. MiXCR, run by TCRdb on the multiplex PCR reads, gives a single entry per CDR3 protein. In the table there are roughly 320,000 distinct CDR3 sequences, approximately 15% of which are singletons. The time point denotes: newly diagnosed GD, antithyroid drugs for less than 3 months. TCR sequences were obtained from RNA taken from PBMCs. These same records also appear under a second study, on T cells in Graves' hyperthyroidism and ophthalmopathy.

The starting material was peripheral blood mononuclear cells (PBMCs), obtained at new diagnosis, from a patient treated with antithyroid drugs. The source of these receptors is a man aged 35 to 55 with Graves disease.

CDR3 residues: CASSLHGGSTNQPQHF. For the CDR3, the DNA is TGTGCCAGCAGCTTACATGGGGGGTCAACAAATCAGCCCCAGCATTTT. The V call is TRBV7-2, the J call TRBJ1-5; TRBD1 might be the D (5 bases). The CDR3 length is 16 residues. Germline V CDR1 and CDR2: SGHTA, FQGNSA. V lost 2 bases to trimming and J lost 4 bases, with 15 bases between them.

Comments on this clonotype: Being one base from a much bigger clone, this may be a read error. The V gene is TRBV6-1, the J gene TRBJ2-5; D perhaps matches TRBD1 (5 bases). Germline CDR1 and CDR2: MNHNS and SASEGT. This CDR3 is built from 16 residues. With 4 bases removed from V and 1 base from J, the gap between germline ends came to 16 bases. The CDR3 DNA is TGTGCCAGCAGTGGGCCACCGACAGCTTCCCAAGAGACCCAGTACTTC. As protein: CASSGPPTASQETQYF.

This clonotype was seen many times. The chain carries TRBV10-3 and TRBJ1-1; D ambiguous. The ends were cut back, 7 bases at V and 4 bases at J, with 16 bases in the middle. Germline lookup yields CDR1 ENHRY and CDR2 SYGVKD. The CDR3 is 14 amino acids. The CDR3 bases are TGTGCCATCACCCGCTCAGGCAGCGGCACTGAAGCTTTCTTT. Protein: CAITRSGSGTEAFF.

This clonotype was seen at least ten times. The chain joins TRBV28 to TRBJ2-7, with D hard to call. Trimming took 4 bases from V and 3 from J, leaving 10 bases between them. Looked up from germline, CDR1 is MDHEN and CDR2 is SYDVKM. This CDR3 region has 13 residues. CDR3 protein: CASSSRRHYEQYF. The CDR3 DNA reads TGTGCCAGCAGTTCACGCAGACACTACGAGCAGTACTTC.

This clonotype was seen repeatedly, ten times or more. The chain is built from TRBV29-1 and TRBJ1-2; TRBD1 is a possible D gene (5 bases). With 7 bases removed from V and 8 bases from J, the gap between germline ends came to 17 bases. This CDR3 region has 12 residues. CDR1 is SQVTM, CDR2 ANQGSEA, per germline. In DNA form, the CDR3 reads TGCAGCGCCGAAAGGCGGGGCGTGGGCTACACCTTC. Encoded protein: CSAERRGVGYTF.

V and J are TRBV2 and TRBJ2-5; 10 positions agree with TRBD1. CDR3 size: 16 residues. The ends lost 6 bases at V and 5 bases at J; junction bases unmatched: 12. In germline, CDR1 is SNHLY, CDR2 FYNNEI. The CDR3 region is CASSNRQGASGETQYF. The CDR3 coding sequence is TGTGCCAGCAGCAACAGACAGGGGGCCTCCGGGGAGACCCAGTACTTC. The variable domain in full, completed from reference TRBV2 and TRBJ2-5, reads EPEVTQTPSHQVTQMGQEVILRCVPISNHLYFYWYRQILGQKVEFLVSFYNNEISEKSEIFDDQFSVERPDGSNFTLKIRSTKLEDSAMYFCASSNRQGASGETQYFGPGTRLLVL.

This clonotype turned up a few times. Since a much larger clone is just one base distant, this may be a read error. V gene TRBV28 combines with J gene TRBJ1-2; D uncertain. Germline loops: CDR1 MDHEN, CDR2 SYDVKM. The CDR3 covers 14 residues. V lost 0 bases to trimming and J lost 4 bases, with 9 bases between them. The CDR3 loop is CASSLWAFSYGYTF. CDR3 bases: TGTGCCAGCAGTTTATGGGCTTTCTCCTATGGCTACACCTTC.

J is TRBJ1-3 and V is TRBV18; D remains ambiguous. The V gene's germline CDR1 is KGHSH and CDR2 LQKENI. The V gene lost 0 bases and the J gene lost 0 bases, with 6 bases spanning the gap. CDR3 size: 15 residues. Here the CDR3 DNA reads TGTGCCAGCTCACCACCAAGCTACTCTGGAAACACCATATATTTT. Protein sequence: CASSPPSYSGNTIYF.

This clonotype was seen repeatedly, ten times or more. The rearrangement uses TRBV12-3 or TRBV12-4 and TRBJ1-5, with 8 bases lining up with TRBD1. The V and J ends lost 3 bases and 8 bases, in that order; junction bases with no gene match: 6. The CDR3 spans 14 residues. The CDR3 region is CASSLRQGAKPQHF. Written as DNA, the CDR3 is TGTGCCAGCAGTTTGCGGCAGGGGGCGAAGCCCCAGCATTTT.

This clonotype was seen repeatedly, ten times or more. The chain joins TRBV6-1 to TRBJ1-5, with 8 bases identical to TRBD1. V gave up 6 bases and J gave up 5 bases; unmatched junction bases: 9. Germline assignment: CDR1 MNHNS and CDR2 SASEGT. The CDR3 is 15 amino acids. The CDR3 region is CASSPATGGYQPQHF. The DNA for the CDR3 is TGTGCCAGCAGCCCGGCCACAGGGGGTTATCAGCCCCAGCATTTT.

This clonotype was seen many times. A clone one base away is much larger, so this may be a read error. The rearrangement links TRBV20-1 to TRBJ1-2; D gene ambiguous. This CDR3 is built from 13 residues. CDR1 DFQATT and CDR2 SNEGSKA come from the germline V gene (reference sequence). Trimming took 5 bases from V and 5 from J, leaving 15 bases between them. CDR3 bases: TGCAGTGCTGGGTCGGACGAAAAGTATGGCTACACCTTC. It codes for CSAGSDEKYGYTF.

This clonotype was seen many times. The chain carries TRBV28 and TRBJ2-4, with 9 bases lining up with TRBD1. After removal of 2 bases from V and 7 bases from J, the junction contained 3 bases not matched to a gene. CDR1 and CDR2 from the germline V gene are MDHEN and SYDVKM. CDR3 length: 14 amino acids. The CDR3 here is CASSLLGQGNIQYF. CDR3 sequence (DNA): TGTGCCAGCAGTTTACTCGGACAGGGGAACATTCAGTACTTC. Full variable domain (outside the CDR3, taken from reference TRBV28 and TRBJ2-4): DVKVTQSSRYLVKRTGEKVFLECVQDMDHENMFWYRQDPGLGLRLIYFSYDVKMKEKGDIPEGYSVSREKKERFSLILESASTNQTSMYLCASSLLGQGNIQYFGAGTRLSVL.

This clonotype was found many times. The rearrangement links TRBV6-1 to TRBJ1-5; 7 bases are a match to TRBD1. Germline lookup yields CDR1 MNHNS and CDR2 SASEGT. J gave up 7 bases and V 4 bases, and 16 bases lay outside the gene matches. This CDR3 region has 17 residues. This CDR3 is CASSARGGGFEGQPQHF. DNA of the CDR3: TGTGCCAGCAGTGCCAGGGGGGGGGGTTTTGAAGGCCAGCCCCAGCATTTT.

The genes are TRBV4-3 and TRBJ1-4; TRBD1 agrees at 9 bases. Germline assignment: CDR1 LGHNA and CDR2 YSLEER. This CDR3 has 18 amino acids. V dropped 0 bases and J dropped 4; count of bases not matched to a gene: 9. The CDR3 bases are TGCGCCAGCAGCCAAGAAGGTGGCGGACAGGGGTTTAATGAAAAACTGTTTTTT. Amino acid sequence: CASSQEGGGQGFNEKLFF.

This clonotype has ten or more counts. The rearrangement links TRBV6-2 or TRBV6-3 to TRBJ2-1; D is undetermined. The J call may be faulty, since TRBJ2-5 better matches the DNA end. This CDR3 has 14 amino acids. Germline V gene lookup returns CDR1 MNHEY and CDR2 SVGEGT. For the CDR3, the DNA is TGTGCCAGCAGTCCTCCTCCCCGTCGGGAGACCCAGTACTTC. Amino acid sequence: CASSPPPRRETQYF.